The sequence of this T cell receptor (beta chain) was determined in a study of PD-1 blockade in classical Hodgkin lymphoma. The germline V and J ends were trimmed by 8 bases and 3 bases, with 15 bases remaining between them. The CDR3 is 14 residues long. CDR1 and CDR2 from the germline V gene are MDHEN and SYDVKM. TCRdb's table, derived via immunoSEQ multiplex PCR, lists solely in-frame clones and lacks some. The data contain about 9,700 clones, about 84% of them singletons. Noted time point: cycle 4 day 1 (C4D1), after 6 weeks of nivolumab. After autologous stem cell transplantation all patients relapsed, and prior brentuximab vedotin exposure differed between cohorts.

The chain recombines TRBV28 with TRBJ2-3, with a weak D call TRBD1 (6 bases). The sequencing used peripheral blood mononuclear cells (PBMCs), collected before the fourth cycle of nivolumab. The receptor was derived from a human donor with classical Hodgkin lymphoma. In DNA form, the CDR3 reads TGTGCCAGCCTTAACCTTCAGGGGACAGATACGCAGTATTTT. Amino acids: CASLNLQGTDTQYF.